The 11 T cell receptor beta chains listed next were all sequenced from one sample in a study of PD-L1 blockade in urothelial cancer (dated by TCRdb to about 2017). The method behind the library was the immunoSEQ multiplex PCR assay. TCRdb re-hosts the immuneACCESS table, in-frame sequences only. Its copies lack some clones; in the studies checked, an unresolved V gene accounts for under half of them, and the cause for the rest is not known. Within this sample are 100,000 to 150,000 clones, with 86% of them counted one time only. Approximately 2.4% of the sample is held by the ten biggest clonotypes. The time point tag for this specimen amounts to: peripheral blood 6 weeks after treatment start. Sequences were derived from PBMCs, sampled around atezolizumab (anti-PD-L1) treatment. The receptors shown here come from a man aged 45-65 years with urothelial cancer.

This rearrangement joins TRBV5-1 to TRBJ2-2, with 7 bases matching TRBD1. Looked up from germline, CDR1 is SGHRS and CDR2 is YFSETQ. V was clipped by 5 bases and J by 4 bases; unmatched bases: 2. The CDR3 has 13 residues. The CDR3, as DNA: TGCGCCAGCAGGGACAGGAGCACCGGGGAGCTGTTTTTT. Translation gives CASRDRSTGELFF.

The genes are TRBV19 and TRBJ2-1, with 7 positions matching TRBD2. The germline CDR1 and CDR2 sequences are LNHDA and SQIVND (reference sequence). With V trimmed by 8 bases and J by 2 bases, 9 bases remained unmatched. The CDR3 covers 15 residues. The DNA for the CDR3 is TGTGCCAGTGGGCGTGCGGGGGTTGCCTACAATGAGCAGTTCTTC. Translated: CASGRAGVAYNEQFF.

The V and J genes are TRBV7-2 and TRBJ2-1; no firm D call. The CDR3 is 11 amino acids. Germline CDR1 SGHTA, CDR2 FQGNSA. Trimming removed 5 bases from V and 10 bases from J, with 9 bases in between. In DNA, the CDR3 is TGTGCCAGCAGCCCTCTCCAGGAGCAGTTCTTC. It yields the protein CASSPLQEQFF.

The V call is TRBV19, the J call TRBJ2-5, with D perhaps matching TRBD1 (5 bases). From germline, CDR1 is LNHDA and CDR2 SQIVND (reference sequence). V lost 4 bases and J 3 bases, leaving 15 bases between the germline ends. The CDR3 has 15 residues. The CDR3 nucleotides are TGTGCCAGTAGTAGGTTGACAGCGAACGAAGAGACCCAGTACTTC. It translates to CASSRLTANEETQYF.

The CDR3 DNA follows: TGTGCCAGCAGCAAAGTGGCAGGGAACTATGGCTACACCTTC. This codes for CASSKVAGNYGYTF. The V gene is TRBV21-1, the J gene TRBJ1-2; the D call TRBD1 from the table was never checked on the DNA. TRBV21-1 constitutes a pseudogene. The CDR3 extends over 14 amino acids.

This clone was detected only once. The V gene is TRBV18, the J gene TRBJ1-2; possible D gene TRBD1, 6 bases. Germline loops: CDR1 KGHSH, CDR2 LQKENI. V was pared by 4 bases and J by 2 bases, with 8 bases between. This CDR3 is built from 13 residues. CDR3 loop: CASSQDRNYGYTF. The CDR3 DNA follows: TGTGCCAGCTCACAAGACAGGAACTATGGCTACACCTTC. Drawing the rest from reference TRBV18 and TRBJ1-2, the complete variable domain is NAGVMQNPRHLVRRRGQEARLRCSPMKGHSHVYWYRQLPEEGLKFMVYLQKENIIDESGMPKERFSAEFPKEGPSILRIQQVVRGDSAAYFCASSQDRNYGYTFGSGTRLTVV.

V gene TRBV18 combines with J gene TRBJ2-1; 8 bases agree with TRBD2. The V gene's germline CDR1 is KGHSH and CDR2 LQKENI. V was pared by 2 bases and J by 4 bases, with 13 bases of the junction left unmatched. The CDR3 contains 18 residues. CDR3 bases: TGTGCCAGCTCACCAAATCTAGCGGGCGGTACACAGTACAATGAGCAGTTCTTC. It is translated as CASSPNLAGGTQYNEQFF.

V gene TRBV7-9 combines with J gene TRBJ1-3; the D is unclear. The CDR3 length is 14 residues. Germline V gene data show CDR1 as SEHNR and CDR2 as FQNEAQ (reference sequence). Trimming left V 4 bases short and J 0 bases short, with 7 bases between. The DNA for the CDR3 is TGTGCCAGCAGCTCTACCTACTCTGGAAACACCATATATTTT. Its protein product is CASSSTYSGNTIYF.

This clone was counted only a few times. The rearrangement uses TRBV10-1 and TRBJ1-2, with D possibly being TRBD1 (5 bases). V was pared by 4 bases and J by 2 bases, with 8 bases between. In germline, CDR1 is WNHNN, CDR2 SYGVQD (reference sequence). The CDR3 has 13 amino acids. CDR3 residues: CASSVDINYGYTF. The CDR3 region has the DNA TGCGCCAGCAGTGTGGACATCAACTATGGCTACACCTTC.

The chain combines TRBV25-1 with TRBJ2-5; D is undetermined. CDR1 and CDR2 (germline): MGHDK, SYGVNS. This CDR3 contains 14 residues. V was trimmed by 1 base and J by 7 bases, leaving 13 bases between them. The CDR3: CASSESLSIGTQYF. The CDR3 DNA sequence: TGTGCCAGCAGTGAATCCCTTAGTATCGGGACCCAGTACTTC.

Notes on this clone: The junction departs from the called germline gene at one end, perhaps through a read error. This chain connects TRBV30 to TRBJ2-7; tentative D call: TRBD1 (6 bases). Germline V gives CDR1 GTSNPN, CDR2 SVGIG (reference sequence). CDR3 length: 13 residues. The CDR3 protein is CAWLTGLSHEQYF. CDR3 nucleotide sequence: TGTGCCTGGTTAACAGGGCTCTCCCACGAGCAGTACTTC.